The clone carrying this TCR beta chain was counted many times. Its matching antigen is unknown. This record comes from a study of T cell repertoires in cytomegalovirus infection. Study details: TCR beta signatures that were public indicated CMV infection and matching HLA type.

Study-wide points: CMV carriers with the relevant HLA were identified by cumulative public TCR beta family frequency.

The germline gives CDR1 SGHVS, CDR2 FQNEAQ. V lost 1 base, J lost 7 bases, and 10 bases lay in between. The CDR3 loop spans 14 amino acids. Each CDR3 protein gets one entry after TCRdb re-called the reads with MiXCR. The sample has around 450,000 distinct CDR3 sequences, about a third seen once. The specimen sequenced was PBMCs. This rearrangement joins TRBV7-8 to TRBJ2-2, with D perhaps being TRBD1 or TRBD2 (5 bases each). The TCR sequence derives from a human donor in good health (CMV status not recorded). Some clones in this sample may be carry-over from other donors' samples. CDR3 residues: CASSLVGTYGELFF. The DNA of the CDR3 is TGTGCCAGCAGCTTAGTGGGGACGTACGGGGAGCTGTTTTTT.